Described below is a single T cell receptor (beta chain) sequence and its context. Profiling relied on immunoSEQ multiplex PCR, and the TCRdb table lists in-frame clones only, not all of them. The sample lists over 200,000 clones; around nine tenths were seen once. This entry comes from a study of blood T cell repertoires in COVID-19. The overall study: Researchers got acute and convalescent COVID-19 samples from the United States, Italy and Spain.

Trimming took 7 bases from V and 0 from J; bases not matched to a gene: 8. The CDR3 has 14 residues. CDR1 and CDR2 from the germline V gene are GTSNPN and SVGIG (reference sequence). The chain carries TRBV30 and TRBJ2-7; TRBD1 agrees at 8 bases. The TCR originated in a woman aged 30 to 39 with acute COVID-19. Sequenced material: PBMCs or T cells enriched from blood (not recorded which). The CDR3 protein is CALSGGRSSYEQYF. CDR3 coding DNA: TGTGCCTTGTCAGGGGGCCGTAGCTCCTACGAGCAGTACTTC.